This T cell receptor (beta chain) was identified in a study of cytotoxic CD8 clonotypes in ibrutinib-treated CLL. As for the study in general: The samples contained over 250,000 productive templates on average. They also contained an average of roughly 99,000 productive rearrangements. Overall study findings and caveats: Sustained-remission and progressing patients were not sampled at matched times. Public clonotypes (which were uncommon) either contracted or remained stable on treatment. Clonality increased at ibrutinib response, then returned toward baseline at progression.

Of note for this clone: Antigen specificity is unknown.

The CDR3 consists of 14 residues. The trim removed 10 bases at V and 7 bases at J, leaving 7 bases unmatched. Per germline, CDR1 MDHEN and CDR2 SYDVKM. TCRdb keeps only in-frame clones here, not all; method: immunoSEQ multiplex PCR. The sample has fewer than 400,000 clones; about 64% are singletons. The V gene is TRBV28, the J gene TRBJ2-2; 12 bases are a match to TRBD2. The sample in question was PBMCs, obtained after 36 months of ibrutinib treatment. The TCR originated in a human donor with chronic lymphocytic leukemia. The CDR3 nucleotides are TGTGCCACCCTGAGGACTAGCGGGGTCGGGGAGCTGTTTTTT. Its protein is CATLRTSGVGELFF.